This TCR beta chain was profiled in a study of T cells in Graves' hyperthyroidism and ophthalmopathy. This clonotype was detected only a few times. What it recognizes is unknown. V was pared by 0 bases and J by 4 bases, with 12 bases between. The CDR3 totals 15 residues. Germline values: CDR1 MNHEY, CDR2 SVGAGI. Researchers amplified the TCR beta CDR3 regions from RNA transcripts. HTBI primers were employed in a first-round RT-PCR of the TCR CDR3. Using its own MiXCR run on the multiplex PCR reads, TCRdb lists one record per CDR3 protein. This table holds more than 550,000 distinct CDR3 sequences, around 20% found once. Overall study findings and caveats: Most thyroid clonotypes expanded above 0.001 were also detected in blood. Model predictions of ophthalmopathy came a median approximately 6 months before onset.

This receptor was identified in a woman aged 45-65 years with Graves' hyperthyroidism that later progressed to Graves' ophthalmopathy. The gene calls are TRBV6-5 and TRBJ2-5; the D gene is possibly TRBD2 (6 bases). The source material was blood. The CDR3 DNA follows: TGTGCCAGCAGTTACTCGAATCTCGGGGGAGAGACCCAGTACTTC. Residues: CASSYSNLGGETQYF.